These T cell receptor beta chains were read from a single sample in a study of response to subunit inactivated influenza vaccine. From the RT-PCR reads, TCRdb called clonotypes with MiXCR, one entry per CDR3 protein. The sample carries 650,000 to 800,000 distinct CDR3 sequences, around 20% recorded once. The specimen comprised PBMCs from blood, sampled roughly 5 days after vaccination. The source is a man aged 50 to 60 who received an inactivated influenza vaccine. The CDR3 runs from the conserved cysteine through the conserved F or W. The order of the fields is D gene, V gene, clone size, J gene, CDR3 protein, CDR3 DNA. The D gene is left open where the match is weak. Clone size is stated in some rows and not others, as once, few, many or a class when expanded.

-	TRBV2	-	TRBJ2-1	CASSVRGIYNEQFF	TGTGCCAGCAGTGTGAGGGGGATCTACAATGAGCAGTTCTTC
-	TRBV20-1	-	TRBJ2-7	CSATREFYEQYF	TGCAGTGCTACCAGGGAGTTCTACGAGCAGTACTTC
TRBD1	TRBV7-8	few	TRBJ2-7	CASSLTTGAYEQYF	TGTGCCAGCAGCTTGACGACAGGGGCCTACGAGCAGTACTTC
TRBD1	TRBV27	-	TRBJ2-2	CASSTDRVTGELFF	TGTGCCAGCAGCACGGACAGGGTCACCGGGGAGCTGTTTTTT
-	TRBV14	few	TRBJ1-2	CASSQVNGYSYGYTF	TGTGCCAGCAGCCAGGTTAACGGTTATAGCTATGGCTACACCTTC
-	TRBV6-5	many	TRBJ1-1	CASSPGTTEAFF	TGTGCCAGCAGTCCGGGGACAACTGAAGCTTTCTTT
TRBD1	TRBV11-1	-	TRBJ2-7	CASSTLGQRKNYEQYF	TGTGCCAGCAGCACCCTGGGACAGAGAAAAAACTACGAGCAGTACTTC
-	TRBV5-5	few	TRBJ2-4	CASSWPLQSGNIQYF	TGTGCCAGCAGCTGGCCCCTCCAATCGGGAAACATTCAGTACTTC
TRBD1	TRBV20-1	many	TRBJ1-6	CSARDGAGQGSSPLHF	TGCAGTGCTAGAGATGGGGCTGGACAGGGTTCTTCACCCCTCCACTTT
-	TRBV20-1	-	TRBJ2-1	CSASRDYNEQFF	TGCAGTGCCTCCCGGGACTACAATGAGCAGTTCTTC
-	TRBV4-1	-	TRBJ2-7	CASSQDYKGYEQYF	TGCGCCAGCAGCCAAGATTATAAGGGCTACGAGCAGTACTTC
-	TRBV5-1	many	TRBJ2-1	CASSLVAATYNEQFF	TGCGCCAGCAGCTTGGTAGCGGCTACCTACAATGAGCAGTTCTTC
TRBD2	TRBV12-3/TRBV12-4	few	TRBJ2-3	CASSNLAGTDTQYF	TGTGCCAGCAGCAACCTAGCGGGCACAGATACGCAGTATTTT
TRBD1	TRBV2	-	TRBJ2-4	CASSPDRDFAKNIQYF	TGTGCCAGCAGCCCAGACAGGGATTTCGCCAAAAACATTCAGTACTTC
TRBD2	TRBV4-2	few	TRBJ2-7	CASSQETSGSWSPPYEQYF	TGTGCCAGCAGCCAAGAGACTAGCGGGAGCTGGTCCCCTCCCTACGAGCAGTACTTC
TRBD2	TRBV5-1	-	TRBJ2-3	CASSKAGTSGGAADTQYF	TGCGCCAGCAGCAAAGCCGGGACTAGCGGGGGGGCCGCAGATACGCAGTATTTT
-	TRBV6-1	few	TRBJ2-1	CASSEGRGSSYNEQFF	TGTGCCAGCAGTGAAGGGAGGGGGTCCTCCTACAATGAGCAGTTCTTC
-	TRBV15	once	TRBJ2-7	CASGAGPSPTYERYF	TGTGCTAGTGGGGCAGGGCCTTCACCTACCTACGAGCGGTACTTC
TRBD1	TRBV6-2/TRBV6-3	-	TRBJ1-5	CASRSPGQGGNQPQHF	TGTGCCAGCAGGTCCCCGGGACAGGGGGGGAATCAGCCCCAGCATTTT
TRBD2	TRBV6-1	-	TRBJ2-1	CASRGLPTYNEQFF	TGTGCCAGCCGGGGACTACCTACCTACAATGAGCAGTTCTTC
-	TRBV12-3/TRBV12-4	few	TRBJ2-7	CASSFPAGSYEQYF	TGTGCCAGCAGCTTCCCGGCGGGGTCTTACGAGCAGTACTTC
TRBD2	TRBV11-2	-	TRBJ2-1	CASSLGLAVDNEQFF	TGTGCCAGCAGCCTGGGACTAGCTGTCGACAATGAGCAGTTCTTC
TRBD2	TRBV6-5	-	TRBJ2-5	CASSYSGASGDQETQYF	TGTGCCAGCAGTTACTCAGGGGCTAGCGGGGACCAAGAGACCCAGTACTTC
-	TRBV7-9	-	TRBJ1-2	CASSLAGMSTYGYTF	TGTGCCAGCAGCTTAGCTGGCATGAGTACTTATGGCTACACCTTC
-	TRBV6-1	many	TRBJ2-3	CASSKRGGWDTQYF	TGTGCCAGCAGTAAAAGGGGGGGTTGGGATACGCAGTATTTT
TRBD1	TRBV12-3/TRBV12-4	many	TRBJ2-1	CASRSTGTGGLNEQFF	TGTGCCAGCAGATCTACCGGGACAGGGGGCTTAAATGAGCAGTTCTTC
-	TRBV24-1	few	TRBJ2-5	CATPRRVPRQGEETQYF	TGTGCCACCCCGAGGAGGGTCCCGCGACAGGGTGAGGAGACCCAGTACTTC
TRBD2	TRBV29-1	-	TRBJ2-1	CSAWTSYNEQFF	TGCAGCGCCTGGACTAGCTACAATGAGCAGTTCTTC
TRBD2	TRBV6-2/TRBV6-3	-	TRBJ2-7	CASRASGGQYEQYF	TGTGCCAGCAGGGCTAGCGGGGGCCAGTACGAGCAGTACTTC
TRBD2	TRBV4-3	few	TRBJ2-7	CASSQDGPAGAYEQYF	TGCGCCAGCAGCCAAGATGGCCCAGCGGGAGCTTACGAGCAGTACTTC
-	TRBV21-1	few	TRBJ1-1	CASSFEDPGQVPFKGVNTEAFF	TGTGCCAGCAGCTTCGAAGACCCCGGACAGGTCCCTTTTAAGGGGGTGAACACTGAAGCTTTCTTT
TRBD2	TRBV27	-	TRBJ2-1	CASSRAGLYNEQFF	TGTGCCAGCTCTCGAGCGGGACTTTACAATGAGCAGTTCTTC
-	TRBV7-2	-	TRBJ2-7	CASSLGYSARGKHEQYF	TGTGCCAGCAGCTTAGGTTATTCGGCCAGGGGTAAACACGAGCAGTACTTC
TRBD2	TRBV20-1	many	TRBJ2-1	CSAKGLDSYNEQFF	TGCAGTGCAAAAGGACTAGACTCCTACAATGAGCAGTTCTTC
-	TRBV7-2	few	TRBJ1-3	CASSPPRPAGNTIYF	TGTGCCAGCAGCCCCCCGCGGCCTGCTGGAAACACCATATATTTT
TRBD2	TRBV27	few	TRBJ2-5	CASSLFSGRAKTQYF	TGTGCCAGCAGTTTATTTAGCGGGAGGGCAAAGACCCAGTACTTC
-	TRBV20-1	-	TRBJ2-7	CSVSPGGSTAGEQYF	TGCAGTGTCTCGCCTGGTGGGTCCACAGCAGGGGAGCAGTACTTC
-	TRBV5-6	many	TRBJ1-2	CASSLVARANYGYTF	TGTGCCAGCAGCTTGGTAGCTAGGGCTAACTATGGCTACACCTTC
TRBD1	TRBV10-3	few	TRBJ2-7	CAISERQGAGEQYF	TGTGCCATCAGTGAGAGACAGGGGGCTGGCGAGCAGTACTTC
-	TRBV7-8	-	TRBJ2-4	CASSLTASAKNIQYF	TGTGCCAGCAGCTTAACTGCTAGCGCCAAAAACATTCAGTACTTC
-	TRBV6-5	-	TRBJ2-3	CASSYSPGGTDTQYF	TGTGCCAGCAGTTACAGTCCCGGAGGGACAGATACGCAGTATTTT
-	TRBV11-1	-	TRBJ2-3	CTLSLANWYLWGGTDTQYF	TGTACCCTCAGTTTAGCGAATTGGTACCTTTGGGGGGGCACAGATACGCAGTATTTT
TRBD2	TRBV4-3	once	TRBJ2-3	CASSQRASSGYTDTQYF	TGCGCCAGCAGCCAAAGGGCGTCTAGCGGATACACAGATACGCAGTATTTT
TRBD2	TRBV12-3/TRBV12-4	-	TRBJ2-7	CASSLEGGGAYEQYF	TGTGCCAGCAGTTTAGAGGGCGGGGGAGCTTACGAGCAGTACTTC
-	TRBV7-2	few	TRBJ2-3	CASSLGPLPDTQYF	TGTGCCAGCAGCTTGGGGCCGCTCCCAGATACGCAGTATTTT
TRBD1	TRBV5-1	few	TRBJ2-1	CASRTGQGWNEQFF	TGCGCCAGCAGGACGGGACAGGGTTGGAATGAGCAGTTCTTC
-	TRBV5-4	-	TRBJ2-5	CASSPSGLQGKTQYF	TGTGCCAGCAGCCCGTCGGGACTCCAGGGAAAGACCCAGTACTTC
-	TRBV9	few	TRBJ2-5	CASSVARTRGETQYF	TGTGCCAGCAGCGTAGCTAGGACAAGGGGGGAGACCCAGTACTTC
-	TRBV5-1	few	TRBJ2-1	CASSLEGGLEQFF	TGCGCCAGCAGCTTGGAGGGGGGACTAGAGCAGTTCTTC
-	TRBV5-5	-	TRBJ2-1	CASSFWGFSDTEQFF	TGTGCCAGCAGCTTCTGGGGGTTTTCCGATACTGAGCAGTTCTTC
TRBD2	TRBV28	few	TRBJ2-1	CASSLGTTFYNEQFF	TGTGCCAGCAGTTTAGGGACTACCTTCTACAATGAGCAGTTCTTC
-	TRBV5-1	-	TRBJ2-3	CASSLDGTASDTQYF	TGCGCCAGCAGCTTGGATGGAACCGCCTCCGATACGCAGTATTTT
TRBD2	TRBV4-2	few	TRBJ2-4	CASSQASGSAGENIQYF	TGTGCCAGCAGCCAAGCCTCAGGGTCGGCGGGGGAAAACATTCAGTACTTC
-	TRBV20-1	-	TRBJ1-1	CSAFDRNTEAFF	TGCAGTGCTTTCGACAGAAACACTGAAGCTTTCTTT
TRBD2	TRBV11-2	few	TRBJ2-3	CASSSGAGGADTQYF	TGTGCCAGCAGCTCCGGAGCGGGGGGGGCCGATACGCAGTATTTT
-	TRBV14	-	TRBJ2-5	CASSQVGDFGETQYF	TGTGCCAGCAGCCAAGTTGGGGATTTCGGAGAGACCCAGTACTTC
TRBD1	TRBV6-1	many	TRBJ2-5	CASRTGVQETQYF	TGTGCCAGCAGAACAGGGGTTCAAGAGACCCAGTACTTC
TRBD2	TRBV5-1	many	TRBJ2-1	CASSLLAGAPSYNEQFF	TGCGCCAGCAGCTTGCTAGCGGGGGCACCTTCCTACAATGAGCAGTTCTTC
-	TRBV10-3	-	TRBJ1-1	CATDPTGVLNTEAFF	TGTGCCACTGACCCGACAGGCGTCTTGAACACTGAAGCTTTCTTT
TRBD1	TRBV20-1	-	TRBJ1-4	CSDTGGCEKLFF	TGCAGTGATACAGGGGGCTGTGAAAAACTGTTTTTT